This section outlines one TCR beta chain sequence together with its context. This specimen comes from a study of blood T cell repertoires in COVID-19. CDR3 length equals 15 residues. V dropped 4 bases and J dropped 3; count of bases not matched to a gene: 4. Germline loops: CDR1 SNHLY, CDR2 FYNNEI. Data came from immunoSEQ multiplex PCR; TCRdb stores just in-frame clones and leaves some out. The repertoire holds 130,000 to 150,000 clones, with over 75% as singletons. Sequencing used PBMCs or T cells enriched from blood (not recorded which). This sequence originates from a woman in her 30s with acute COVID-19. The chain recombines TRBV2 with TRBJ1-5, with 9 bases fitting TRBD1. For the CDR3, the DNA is TGTGCCAGCAGTGGGAGGACAGGGGTCAATCAGCCCCAGCATTTT. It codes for CASSGRTGVNQPQHF.